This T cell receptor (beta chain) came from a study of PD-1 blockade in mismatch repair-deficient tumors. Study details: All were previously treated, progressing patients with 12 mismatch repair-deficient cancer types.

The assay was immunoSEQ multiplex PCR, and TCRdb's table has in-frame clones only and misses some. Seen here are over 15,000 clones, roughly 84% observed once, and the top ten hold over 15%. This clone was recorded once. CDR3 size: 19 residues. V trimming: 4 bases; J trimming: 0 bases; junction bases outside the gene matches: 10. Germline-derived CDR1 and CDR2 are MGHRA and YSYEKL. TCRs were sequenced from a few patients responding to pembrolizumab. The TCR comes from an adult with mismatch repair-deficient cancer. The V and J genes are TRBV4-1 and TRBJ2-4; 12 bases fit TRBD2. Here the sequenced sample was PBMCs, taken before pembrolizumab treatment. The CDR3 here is CASSRRGLAGGLAKNIQYF. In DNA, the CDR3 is TGCGCCAGCAGCCGTCGAGGGCTAGCGGGAGGGTTAGCCAAAAACATTCAGTACTTC.